The entry that follows covers one T cell receptor beta chain sequence. Its antigen is unidentified. The ViraFEST assay expanded antigen-specific CD4+ T cells with viral peptide pools before sequencing. Following a roughly 11-day culture, CD4+ T cells were purified. Everyone in the study got two shots of either the BNT162b2 or mRNA-1273 vaccine. Half the medium was replaced with IL-2 medium on days 3 and 7. The assay was immunoSEQ multiplex PCR, and TCRdb's table has in-frame clones only and misses some. The sample lists tens of thousands of clones, less than 75% seen once, with roughly 10% in the top ten. This entry belongs to a study of vaccination effects on CD4 cells after COVID-19. General study results and limits: Just 1 of 255 vaccine-induced clones in healthy recipients was cross-reactive. Researchers reported few convalescent patients and no early post-infection timepoints in the study.

The TCR was taken from a human donor who received a COVID-19 vaccine. This sample comprised CD4+ T cells from PBMCs cultured with HCoV-NL63 spike peptides, obtained after COVID-19 vaccination.

The DNA of the CDR3 is TGTGCCAGCAGGACTAATTCAGGGGGGGCTTTCTTT. Translation: CASRTNSGGAFF. V usage is TRBV12-3 or TRBV12-4 and J usage is TRBJ1-1; 7 nucleotides align to TRBD1. The CDR3 contains 12 residues. Losses at the gene ends were 6 bases for V and 11 bases for J; bases not matched to a gene: 9.